Many counts were recorded for the clone carrying this TCR beta chain. TCRdb recomputed calls from the RT-PCR reads with MiXCR, one row per CDR3 protein. Among hundreds of thousands of distinct CDR3 sequences listed, over 12% were seen once. Unmatched junction bases numbered 2, after V lost 6 bases and J lost 4 bases. Germline CDR1 SGHTA, CDR2 FQGNSA. This CDR3 contains 12 residues. The TCR comes from a female donor in good health, serving as a healthy control. What was sequenced was memory CD4+ T cells from blood. The chain employs TRBV7-2 and TRBJ2-5, with 7 bases aligning to TRBD1. Here the CDR3 DNA reads TGTGCCAGCAGTCGACAGGGAGAGACCCAGTACTTC. As protein: CASSRQGETQYF.